Listed here are 10 T cell receptor beta chains from one sample, sequenced in a study of cytomegalovirus exposure and HLA in healthy donors. PCR used 60 Vbeta primers and 13 Jbeta primers. Assay: immunoSEQ multiplex PCR; the TCRdb copy retains only in-frame clones and omits some. Of 200,000 or so clones detected, roughly four fifths appear once; the ten largest clones hold approximately 2.5%. The sequenced sample consisted of PBMCs. These receptors were taken from a woman aged 40 to 50 in good health and CMV-seronegative.

This sequence joins TRBV19 and TRBJ2-4; D is possibly TRBD2 (5 bases). The germline gives CDR1 LNHDA, CDR2 SQIVND (reference sequence). The CDR3 consists of 17 residues. The V and J ends lost 8 bases and 0 bases respectively, with 20 bases between them. The CDR3 bases are TGTGCCAGTGGTCTGGGCGGAGGTCGTGGAGCCAAAAACATTCAGTACTTC. Translated: CASGLGGGRGAKNIQYF.

The rearrangement links TRBV5-6 to TRBJ2-7, with a tentative D call TRBD2 (5 bases). The ends were cut back, 0 bases at V and 0 bases at J, with 7 bases in the middle. This CDR3 spans 14 amino acids. CDR1 is SGHDT and CDR2 is YYEEEE in the germline V gene. CDR3 region: CASSLGRSSYEQYF. Written as DNA, the CDR3 is TGTGCCAGCAGCTTGGGGAGGAGCTCCTACGAGCAGTACTTC.

This chain joins TRBV11-2 and TRBJ1-1, with D possibly matching TRBD1 (6 bases). With 3 bases removed from V and 8 bases from J, the gap between germline ends came to 10 bases. Germline CDR1 and CDR2: SGHAT and FQNNGV. The CDR3 consists of 12 residues. The CDR3 spells CASSFTGLEAFF. The CDR3 region has the DNA TGTGCCAGCAGCTTTACAGGGCTCGAAGCTTTCTTT.

The rearrangement joins TRBV5-1 to TRBJ1-2, with D possibly being TRBD1 (5 bases). Trimming shortened V by 0 bases and J by 5 bases, and 8 bases separated the two germline ends. The V gene's germline CDR1 is SGHRS and CDR2 YFSETQ. This CDR3 is built from 13 residues. The CDR3 DNA is TGCGCCAGCAGCTTGGACGGGACTTATGGCTACACCTTC. Its translation is CASSLDGTYGYTF.

The chain joins TRBV7-9 to TRBJ2-3, with TRBD2 matching over 12 bases. The CDR3 sequence is 15 residues long. V lost 5 bases and J lost 6; bases outside the gene matches: 6. Germline-derived CDR1 and CDR2 are SEHNR and FQNEAQ (reference sequence). The CDR3 here is CASSPLGLAGDTQYF. CDR3 DNA sequence: TGTGCCAGCAGCCCACTAGGACTAGCGGGGGATACGCAGTATTTT.

The rearrangement joins TRBV7-9 to TRBJ1-2; unclear D gene. The CDR3 totals 15 residues. V lost 5 bases, J lost 6 bases, and 19 bases lay in between. Germline lookup yields CDR1 SEHNR and CDR2 FQNEAQ (reference sequence). As DNA, the CDR3 is TGTGCCAGCAGCCCGGAAAACCGTCGGGTCCATGGCTACACCTTC. It codes for CASSPENRRVHGYTF.

The chain joins TRBV6-1 to TRBJ2-7; 8 bases map to TRBD2. With 6 bases clipped from V and 6 bases from J, the junction kept 13 bases outside the gene matches. CDR1 and CDR2 (germline): MNHNS, SASEGT. The CDR3 covers 15 residues. The CDR3, as DNA: TGTGCCAGCAGAGCCCAGCGGGAGATATCCGGCGAGCAGTACTTC. It codes for CASRAQREISGEQYF.

The rearrangement joins TRBV4-1 to TRBJ2-3, with 7 bases that match TRBD1. J gave up 2 bases and V 4 bases, and 6 bases lay outside the gene matches. CDR3 length equals 15 residues. The germline CDR1 and CDR2 sequences are MGHRA and YSYEKL. This chain's CDR3 is CASSPRTGFTDTQYF. The CDR3 nucleotides are TGCGCCAGCAGCCCGCGGACAGGATTCACAGATACGCAGTATTTT.

The chain links TRBV7-3 to TRBJ2-7, with 9 bases identical to TRBD2. Germline CDR1 is SGHTA and CDR2 is FQGTGA. Losses at the gene ends were 4 bases for V and 6 bases for J; bases not matched to a gene: 16. There are 17 residues in the CDR3. CDR3 sequence (DNA): TGTGCCAGCAGCTCATTACCCGTAGCGGGAGATCGGTCCGAGCAGTACTTC. The encoded protein is CASSSLPVAGDRSEQYF.

The genes are TRBV19 and TRBJ1-2, with a tentative D call TRBD1 (6 bases). The germline V gene has CDR1 LNHDA and CDR2 SQIVND (reference sequence). The CDR3 runs 12 residues. V was shortened by 4 bases and J by 8 bases, with 11 bases between the two germline ends. The CDR3 DNA sequence: TGTGCCAGTAGTACCGGACAGCGCGGCTACACCTTC. This gives the protein CASSTGQRGYTF.